The rows below give T cell receptor beta chains drawn from one sample of a study of cytomegalovirus exposure and HLA in healthy donors. Some clones are missing from TCRdb's copy, which holds only in-frame ones; the method was immunoSEQ multiplex PCR. The table has about 180,000 clones, 80% seen once; the top ten hold under 1.5%. Sequencing used PBMCs. The receptors were sampled from a man aged 25-40 years in good health and CMV-seronegative. Each CDR3 is given with its conserved first and last residue. The D gene is left open where the match is weak. Rows give clone size only sometimes, using once, few, many, or a class for an expanded clone.

v_gene	abundance	d_gene	j_gene	CDR3aa	CDR3nt
TRBV14	once	NA	TRBJ2-1	CASSRRASISYNEQFF	TGTGCCAGCAGCCGGAGGGCCTCTATCTCCTACAATGAGCAGTTCTTC
TRBV6-5	NA	NA	TRBJ2-2	CASYRSSQNTGELFF	TGTGCCAGTTACCGGAGCTCCCAGAACACCGGGGAGCTGTTTTTT
TRBV15	NA	TRBD2	TRBJ2-7	CATSFGLAPYEQYF	TGTGCCACCAGCTTTGGACTAGCCCCCTACGAGCAGTACTTC
TRBV5-6	NA	NA	TRBJ1-6	CASSFGRQARNSPLHF	TGTGCCAGCAGCTTCGGAAGACAGGCACGAAATTCACCCCTCCACTTT
TRBV10-3	once	NA	TRBJ1-3	CAISEGGAVYF	TGTGCCATCAGCGAAGGAGGGGCCGTATATTTT
TRBV4-3	NA	NA	TRBJ1-3	CASSQVSGVGNTIYF	TGCGCCAGCAGCCAAGTTTCAGGGGTTGGAAACACCATATATTTT
TRBV7-2	once	TRBD2	TRBJ2-1	CATCSGGALEQFF	TGTGCCACCTGTAGCGGGGGGGCTCTTGAGCAGTTCTTC
TRBV28	NA	TRBD1	TRBJ2-7	CASFSGTGIYEQYF	TGTGCCAGCTTTTCCGGGACAGGGATTTACGAGCAGTACTTC
TRBV4-3	NA	NA	TRBJ1-2	CASSQDKDSLRGYTF	TGCGCCAGCAGCCAAGATAAAGACAGTCTTCGTGGCTACACCTTC
TRBV7-8	NA	TRBD2	TRBJ2-1	CASSSGLGGHNEQFF	TGTGCCAGCAGCTCGGGACTAGGGGGACACAATGAGCAGTTCTTC
TRBV30	NA	TRBD2	TRBJ2-1	CAWSRLAGGYNEQFF	TGTGCCTGGAGCCGACTAGCGGGGGGCTACAATGAGCAGTTCTTC
TRBV20-1	NA	NA	TRBJ1-2	CSAIGGGGYTF	TGCAGTGCTATTGGGGGAGGTGGCTACACCTTC
TRBV5-4	NA	NA	TRBJ2-1	CASSQGEEMGGLAYNEQFF	TGTGCCAGCAGTCAGGGGGAGGAAATGGGGGGATTAGCCTACAATGAGCAGTTCTTC
TRBV15	NA	TRBD1	TRBJ1-4	CATSREDTGGREKLFF	TGTGCCACCAGCAGAGAGGATACAGGGGGCAGGGAAAAACTGTTTTTT
TRBV7-2	NA	NA	TRBJ1-3	CASSSSGGHGNTIYF	TGTGCCAGCAGCTCCAGCGGGGGTCACGGAAACACCATATATTTT
TRBV28	NA	TRBD2	TRBJ2-5	CASSLTSGGETQYF	TGTGCCAGCAGTTTGACTAGCGGGGGAGAGACCCAGTACTTC
TRBV14	NA	TRBD1	TRBJ1-4	CASSSGQVATNEKLFF	TGTGCCAGCAGCTCCGGACAGGTGGCAACTAATGAAAAACTGTTTTTT
TRBV14	NA	NA	TRBJ2-1	CASSPQSGYNEQFF	TGTGCCAGCAGCCCTCAATCGGGCTACAATGAGCAGTTCTTC
TRBV27	NA	TRBD1	TRBJ2-2	CASSSHGTANTGELFF	TGTGCCAGCAGTTCACACGGGACAGCGAACACCGGGGAGCTGTTTTTT
TRBV6-5	NA	NA	TRBJ1-2	CASSYSLSTNYGYTF	TGTGCCAGCAGTTACTCGTTGAGCACTAACTATGGCTACACCTTC
TRBV28	NA	NA	TRBJ1-3	CASSLGQGTGNTIYF	TGTGCCAGCAGTTTAGGGCAGGGGACTGGAAACACCATATATTTT
TRBV7-9	NA	NA	TRBJ1-2	CASSLGAGTNYGYTF	TGTGCCAGCAGCTTAGGGGCGGGAACTAACTATGGCTACACCTTC
TRBV12-5	NA	NA	TRBJ2-5	CASGESMAQYF	TGTGCTAGTGGGGAGTCGATGGCCCAGTACTTC
TRBV7-9	NA	TRBD2	TRBJ2-5	CASSWSPSGGQETQYF	TGTGCCAGCAGTTGGTCCCCTAGCGGGGGCCAAGAGACCCAGTACTTC
TRBV6-6	NA	NA	TRBJ1-6	CASSYSGDTDSPLHF	TGTGCCAGCAGTTACTCGGGGGACACAGATTCACCCCTCCACTTT
TRBV28	NA	TRBD1	TRBJ2-3	CASSLPGQFNTDTQYF	TGTGCCAGCAGTCTACCGGGACAGTTTAACACAGATACGCAGTATTTT
TRBV27	NA	NA	TRBJ2-7	CASSLSTPVLPGEQYF	TGTGCCAGCAGTTTATCCACCCCGGTCCTACCGGGCGAGCAGTACTTC
TRBV11-3	NA	NA	TRBJ2-1	CASSSTESYNEQFF	TGTGCCAGCAGCTCCACAGAGTCCTACAATGAGCAGTTCTTC
TRBV7-6	NA	NA	TRBJ1-1	CASSHSGGGDTEAFF	TGTGCCAGCAGCCACAGTGGCGGGGGCGACACTGAAGCTTTCTTT
TRBV4-2	NA	NA	TRBJ1-1	CASSPRGDQSNTEAFF	TGTGCCAGCAGCCCACGGGGGGACCAATCGAACACTGAAGCTTTCTTT
TRBV5-1	NA	TRBD1	TRBJ2-7	CASSPRQGPDEQYF	TGCGCCAGCAGCCCCCGACAGGGCCCGGACGAGCAGTACTTC
TRBV30	NA	TRBD1	TRBJ2-5	CAWSPGTGVGETQYF	TGTGCCTGGAGTCCCGGGACAGGGGTTGGAGAGACCCAGTACTTC
TRBV5-1	few	NA	TRBJ2-7	CASSFSPGDSSGSYEQYF	TGCGCCAGCAGCTTTAGTCCCGGCGACAGTAGCGGTTCCTACGAGCAGTACTTC
TRBV6-5	NA	NA	TRBJ2-6	CASSYSRAGANVLTF	TGTGCCAGCAGTTACTCCAGGGCTGGGGCCAACGTCCTGACTTTC
TRBV5-1	NA	TRBD1	TRBJ2-2	CASSRDRADTGELFF	TGCGCCAGCAGCAGGGACAGGGCGGACACCGGGGAGCTGTTTTTT
TRBV7-6	NA	NA	TRBJ2-7	CASSFVGGTNEQYF	TGTGCCAGCAGCTTTGTTGGGGGCACGAACGAGCAGTACTTC
TRBV5-8	NA	NA	TRBJ2-7	CASSLGAPYEQYF	TGTGCCAGCAGCTTGGGGGCTCCCTACGAGCAGTACTTC
TRBV19	NA	TRBD2	TRBJ2-1	CASSMRGGGVEQFF	TGTGCCAGTAGTATGCGGGGGGGCGGCGTTGAGCAGTTCTTC
TRBV18	NA	NA	TRBJ2-1	CAPDSGSREQFF	TGTGCCCCAGATTCGGGGTCGCGAGAGCAGTTCTTC
TRBV11-3	NA	TRBD1	TRBJ2-1	CASSLYSLRQGLGSGEQFF	TGTGCCAGCAGCTTATATAGTTTACGACAGGGGCTAGGATCGGGTGAGCAGTTCTTC